Listed here are 9 T cell receptor beta chains from one sample, sequenced in a study of control samples from healthy donors and cancer patients. The method was immunoSEQ multiplex PCR; TCRdb's version includes in-frame clones alone and lacks a portion of them. The data contain 100,000 to 150,000 clones, about nine tenths of them singletons. The material sequenced was blood. The receptors here all came from a man between 40 and 49 years old in good health.

The count of this clone is one. This chain uses TRBV27 with TRBJ2-1; no definite D call. The CDR3 is 15 residues long. Germline V lookup: CDR1 MNHEY, CDR2 SMNVEV (reference sequence). Trimming shortened V by 3 bases and J by 4 bases, and 13 bases separated the two germline ends. CDR3 sequence: CASSFLHSQYNEQFF. The CDR3 DNA follows: TGTGCCAGCAGTTTCCTACATAGCCAGTACAATGAGCAGTTCTTC.

This clone has a single count. The J gene is TRBJ2-3, the V gene TRBV6-5, with a possible D match to TRBD2 (5 bases). V was pared by 10 bases and J by 4 bases, with 15 bases between. Germline CDR1 MNHEY, CDR2 SVGAGI. This CDR3 has 13 residues. The CDR3 loop reads CATRARNSDTQYF. CDR3 bases: TGTGCCACGCGGGCCCGGAACTCAGATACGCAGTATTTT.

The J gene is TRBJ1-6, the V gene TRBV28, with D possibly TRBD1 on 5 matching bases. The CDR3 length is 13 residues. The V and J ends lost 7 bases and 7 bases respectively, with 11 bases between them. The germline V gene encodes CDR1 MDHEN and CDR2 SYDVKM. In DNA form, the CDR3 reads TGTGCCAGCATGGGGACCACAAATTCACCCCTCCACTTT. Protein sequence: CASMGTTNSPLHF.

J is TRBJ1-2 and V is TRBV28; TRBD1 aligns across 8 bases. V gave up 8 bases and J gave up 3 bases; unmatched junction bases: 11. The CDR3 is 15 residues long. The germline CDR1 and CDR2 sequences are MDHEN and SYDVKM. CDR3 in DNA: TGTGCCAGCTGGAAGCCGGGACAGGCCTACTATGGCTACACCTTC. It specifies CASWKPGQAYYGYTF.

The chain recombines TRBV9 with TRBJ1-2; the D gene is possibly TRBD1 (5 bases). Per germline, CDR1 SGDLS and CDR2 YYNGEE. The CDR3 runs to 15 residues. V shed 3 bases and J shed 1 base, with 13 bases lying between them. This CDR3 is CASSGRDEGNYGYTF. CDR3 in DNA: TGTGCCAGCAGCGGAAGGGACGAGGGTAACTATGGCTACACCTTC.

J is TRBJ1-1 and V is TRBV19; tentative D call: TRBD1 (5 bases). Per germline, CDR1 LNHDA and CDR2 SQIVND (reference sequence). The CDR3 sequence is 14 residues long. Trimming left V 5 bases short and J 2 bases short, with 12 bases between. The CDR3 here is CASSFGTGNTEAFF. Written as DNA, the CDR3 is TGTGCCAGTAGTTTCGGGACGGGTAACACTGAAGCTTTCTTT.

The chain is built from TRBV14 and TRBJ2-5; possibly TRBD2 for D (6 bases). With 1 base removed from V and 4 bases from J, the gap between germline ends came to 13 bases. Per the germline V gene, CDR1 is SGHDN and CDR2 is FVKESK. CDR3 length: 15 residues. CDR3 sequence reads: CASSQVLGGSETQYF. The CDR3 DNA follows: TGTGCCAGCAGCCAAGTGCTAGGAGGGTCAGAGACCCAGTACTTC.

This chain joins TRBV28 and TRBJ2-5, with TRBD1 matching over 7 bases. Germline assignment: CDR1 MDHEN and CDR2 SYDVKM. Trimming at V came to 2 bases and at J to 5 bases, leaving 8 bases not matched to a gene. The CDR3 has 15 amino acids. DNA for the CDR3: TGTGCCAGCAGTTTACGGCAGGGGGTACGGGAGACCCAGTACTTC. This gives the protein CASSLRQGVRETQYF.

The chain is built from TRBV30 and TRBJ1-3; D gene ambiguous. Germline values: CDR1 GTSNPN, CDR2 SVGIG (reference sequence). This CDR3 has 14 residues. V shed 2 bases and J shed 1 base, with 9 bases lying between them. The CDR3 DNA is TGTGCCTGGAGTCCCGGGGAGTCTGGAAACACCATATATTTT. Translation gives CAWSPGESGNTIYF.